Given below is one T cell receptor (beta chain) in context. This entry belongs to a study of blood T cell repertoires in COVID-19. Study summary: Acute and convalescent COVID-19 specimens originated in the United States, Italy and Spain. In each case, the material was cDNA or gDNA derived from T cells, B-cell-depleted T cells, or PBMCs.

Trimming cost V 2 bases and J 2 bases, with 7 bases left between them. CDR1 is SEHNR, CDR2 FQNEAQ, per germline (reference sequence). The CDR3 is 15 residues long. As processed by the authors: Scientists estimated how many nucleated cells there were by amplifying reference gene primers. Data came from immunoSEQ multiplex PCR; TCRdb stores just in-frame clones and leaves some out. V, J and clone size are those of that table, while D and trimming were read from the DNA. The repertoire holds about 110,000 clones, with approximately 90% as singletons. Material for sequencing was peripheral blood. The J gene is TRBJ1-6, the V gene TRBV7-9; D perhaps matches TRBD1 (6 bases). The receptor was derived from a human donor in a cohort sampled during active COVID-19. CDR3 bases: TGTGCCAGCAGCTTACAGGGGACCTATAATTCACCCCTCCACTTT. Translating gives CASSLQGTYNSPLHF.